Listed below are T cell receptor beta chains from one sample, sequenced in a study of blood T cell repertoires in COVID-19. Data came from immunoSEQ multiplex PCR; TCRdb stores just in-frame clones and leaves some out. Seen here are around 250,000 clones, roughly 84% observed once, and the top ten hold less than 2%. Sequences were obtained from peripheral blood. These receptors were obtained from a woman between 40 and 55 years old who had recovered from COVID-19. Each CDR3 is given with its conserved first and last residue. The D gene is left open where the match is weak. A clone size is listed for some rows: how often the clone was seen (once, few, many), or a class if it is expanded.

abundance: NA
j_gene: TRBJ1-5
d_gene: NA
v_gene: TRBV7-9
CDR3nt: TGTGCCAGCAGCTTAGTCTCAGGGGGCAATCAGCCCCAGCATTTT
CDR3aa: CASSLVSGGNQPQHF

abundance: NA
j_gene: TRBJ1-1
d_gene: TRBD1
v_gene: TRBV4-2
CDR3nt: TGTGCCAGCAGCCAGGATGGGACAGGGATCGACACTGAAGCTTTCTTT
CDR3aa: CASSQDGTGIDTEAFF

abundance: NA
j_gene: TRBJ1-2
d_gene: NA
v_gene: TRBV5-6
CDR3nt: TGTGCCAGCAGCTACGTGGTGGAGGGTCTGAGCTATGGCTACACCTTC
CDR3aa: CASSYVVEGLSYGYTF

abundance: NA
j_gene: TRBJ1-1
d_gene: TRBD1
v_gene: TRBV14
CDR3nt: TGTGCCAGCAGCCAAGGCCGGGGACAGGGGGTCCGGGGCACTGAAGCTTTCTTT
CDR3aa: CASSQGRGQGVRGTEAFF

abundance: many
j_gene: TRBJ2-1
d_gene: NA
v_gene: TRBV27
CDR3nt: TGTGCCAGCAGTTTATTTTCTATCTCCTACAATGAGCAGTTCTTC
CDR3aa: CASSLFSISYNEQFF

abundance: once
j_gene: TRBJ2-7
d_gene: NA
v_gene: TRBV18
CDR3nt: TGTGCCAGCTCACCCAATCAGGGGACCGAGCAGTACTTC
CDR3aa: CASSPNQGTEQYF

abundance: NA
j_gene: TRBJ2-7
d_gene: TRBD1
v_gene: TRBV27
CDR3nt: TGTGCCAGCAGCCCGGGACAGGGGGTGACCGAGCAGTACTTC
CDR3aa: CASSPGQGVTEQYF

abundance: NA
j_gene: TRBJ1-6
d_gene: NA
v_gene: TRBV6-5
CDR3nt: TGTGCCAGCGGACGGGAGAGGGCTTATTCACCCCTCCACTTT
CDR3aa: CASGRERAYSPLHF

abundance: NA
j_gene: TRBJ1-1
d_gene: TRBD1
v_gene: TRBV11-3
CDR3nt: TGTGCCAGCAGCTTAGACACCGGGACAGGAACTTCTGAAGCTTTCTTT
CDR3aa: CASSLDTGTGTSEAFF

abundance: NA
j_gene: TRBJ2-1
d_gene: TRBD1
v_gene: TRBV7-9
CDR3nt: TGTGCCAGCAGCCCTCCAGGGGGCAATGAGCAGTTCTTC
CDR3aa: CASSPPGGNEQFF

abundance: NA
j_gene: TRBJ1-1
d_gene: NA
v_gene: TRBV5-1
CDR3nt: TGCGCCAGCAGCCAGGAAATGAACACTGAAGCTTTCTTT
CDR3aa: CASSQEMNTEAFF

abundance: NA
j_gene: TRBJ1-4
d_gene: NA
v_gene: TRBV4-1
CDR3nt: TGCGCCAGCAGCCAGTGGGGCTTTGGTGAAAAACTGTTTTTT
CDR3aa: CASSQWGFGEKLFF

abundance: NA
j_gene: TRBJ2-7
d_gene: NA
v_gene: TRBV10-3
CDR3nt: TGTGCCATCTCCACAGGGTCAACCTACGAGCAGTACTTC
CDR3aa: CAISTGSTYEQYF

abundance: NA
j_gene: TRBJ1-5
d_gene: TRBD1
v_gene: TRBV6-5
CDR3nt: TGTGCCAGCAGCCTATCCGGGACAGGTAATCAGCCCCAGCATTTT
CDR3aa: CASSLSGTGNQPQHF

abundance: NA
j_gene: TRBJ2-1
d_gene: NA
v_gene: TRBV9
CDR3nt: TGTGCCAGCAGCCCACCTTCAGGTGAGCAGTTCTTC
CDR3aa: CASSPPSGEQFF

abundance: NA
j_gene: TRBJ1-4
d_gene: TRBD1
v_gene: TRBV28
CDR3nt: TGTGCCAGCAGTTCTTTGGGGACAGGGGGGAGAACTAATGAAAAACTGTTTTTT
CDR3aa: CASSSLGTGGRTNEKLFF

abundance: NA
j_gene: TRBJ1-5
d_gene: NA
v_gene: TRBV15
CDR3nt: TGTGCCACCAGCAGAACAGGACAAGGCATCCAGCCCCAGCATTTT
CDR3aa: CATSRTGQGIQPQHF

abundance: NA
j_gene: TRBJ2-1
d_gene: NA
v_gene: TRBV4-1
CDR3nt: TGCGCCAGCAGCCAAGATTTCGATGAGCAGTTCTTC
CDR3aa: CASSQDFDEQFF

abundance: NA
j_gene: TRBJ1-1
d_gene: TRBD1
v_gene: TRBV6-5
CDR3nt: TGTGCCAGTAGGACAGGATTGAACACTGAAGCTTTCTTT
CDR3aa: CASRTGLNTEAFF

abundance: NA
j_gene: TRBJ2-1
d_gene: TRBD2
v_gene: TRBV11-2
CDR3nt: TGTGCCAGCAGCTACACGGGGGGTTCCTACAATGAGCAGTTCTTC
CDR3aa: CASSYTGGSYNEQFF

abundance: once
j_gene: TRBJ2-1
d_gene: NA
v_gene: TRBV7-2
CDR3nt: TGTGCCAGCAGCTTAACCCTTGAGGAGGGGGGGCTCGGTGAGCAGTTCTTC
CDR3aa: CASSLTLEEGGLGEQFF

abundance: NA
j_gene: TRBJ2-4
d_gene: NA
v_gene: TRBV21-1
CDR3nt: TGTGCCAGCAGCAAAGGGGGGCGGAATACCAAAAACATTCAGTACTTC
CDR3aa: CASSKGGRNTKNIQYF

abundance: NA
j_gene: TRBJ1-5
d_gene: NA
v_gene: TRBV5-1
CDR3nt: TGCGCCAGCAGCCCCGGGTCCGGGAATAGCAATCAGCCCCAGCATTTT
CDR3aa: CASSPGSGNSNQPQHF

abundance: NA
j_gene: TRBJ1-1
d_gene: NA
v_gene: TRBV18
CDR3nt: TGTGCCAGCTCACGCAGCGTTGACCCTGGCGGGAGGACTGAAGCTTTCTTT
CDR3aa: CASSRSVDPGGRTEAFF

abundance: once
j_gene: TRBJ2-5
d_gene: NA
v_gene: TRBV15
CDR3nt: TGTGCCACCAGCAGATCTAGGGAGGAGACCCAGTACTTC
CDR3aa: CATSRSREETQYF

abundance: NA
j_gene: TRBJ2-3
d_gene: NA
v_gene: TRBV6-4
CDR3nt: TGTGCCAGCAGTGCTCTGGGGGGTCGCACAGATACGCAGTATTTT
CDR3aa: CASSALGGRTDTQYF

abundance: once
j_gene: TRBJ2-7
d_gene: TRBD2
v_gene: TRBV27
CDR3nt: TGTGCCAGCAGTAAGACTAGCGGGGCACCCGAGCAGTACTTC
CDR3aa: CASSKTSGAPEQYF

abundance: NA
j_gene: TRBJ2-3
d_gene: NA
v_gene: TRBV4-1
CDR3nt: TGCGCCAGCAGCCAAGATGCACAGTATTCACAGGCAGATACGCAGTATTTT
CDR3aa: CASSQDAQYSQADTQYF

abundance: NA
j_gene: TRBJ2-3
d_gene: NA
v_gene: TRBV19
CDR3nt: TGTGCCAGTAGTAAAGGGGGTACCCGACGCACAGATACGCAGTATTTT
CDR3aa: CASSKGGTRRTDTQYF

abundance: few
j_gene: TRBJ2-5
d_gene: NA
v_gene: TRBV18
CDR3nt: TGTGCCAGCTCACCATCGGACAGAAACCAAGAGACCCAGTACTTC
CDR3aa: CASSPSDRNQETQYF

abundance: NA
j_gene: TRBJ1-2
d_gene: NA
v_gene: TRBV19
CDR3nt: TGTGCCAGTAGTATATATTCAGGCTCGGACTATGGCTACACCTTC
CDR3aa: CASSIYSGSDYGYTF

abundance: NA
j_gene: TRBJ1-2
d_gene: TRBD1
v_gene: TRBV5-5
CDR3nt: TGTGCCAGCAGCTTGGAACCGACAGGGATAGGCTACACCTTC
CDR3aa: CASSLEPTGIGYTF

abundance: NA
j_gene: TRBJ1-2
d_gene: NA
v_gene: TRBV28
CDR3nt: TGTGCCAGCAGTTTACCCATGACTCGTGGCTACACCTTC
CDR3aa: CASSLPMTRGYTF

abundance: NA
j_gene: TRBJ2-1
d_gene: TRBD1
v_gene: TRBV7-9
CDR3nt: TGTGCCAGCAGCTTAGGACAGGGGCAAAGTGAGCAGTTCTTC
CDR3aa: CASSLGQGQSEQFF

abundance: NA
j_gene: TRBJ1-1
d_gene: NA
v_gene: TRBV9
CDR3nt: TGTGCCAGCAGCGTAGTACCAGGGAACACTGAAGCTTTCTTT
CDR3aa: CASSVVPGNTEAFF

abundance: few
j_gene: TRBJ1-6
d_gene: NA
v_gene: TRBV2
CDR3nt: TGTGCCAGCAGTGACCCGCGGGGAACTAATTCACCCCTCCACTTT
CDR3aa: CASSDPRGTNSPLHF

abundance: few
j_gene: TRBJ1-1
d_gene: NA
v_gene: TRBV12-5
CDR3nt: TGTGCTAGTGCCCAGGGGACAACGGGCACTGAAGCTTTCTTT
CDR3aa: CASAQGTTGTEAFF

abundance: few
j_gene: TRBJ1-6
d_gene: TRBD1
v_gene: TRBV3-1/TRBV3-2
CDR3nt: TGTGCCAGCAGCCAATCGGGACAGCTACTTTCACCCCTCCACTTT
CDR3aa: CASSQSGQLLSPLHF

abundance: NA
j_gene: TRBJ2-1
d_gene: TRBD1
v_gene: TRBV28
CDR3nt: TGTGCCAGCAGTCAATGGACAGGGAGTGAGCAGTTCTTC
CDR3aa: CASSQWTGSEQFF

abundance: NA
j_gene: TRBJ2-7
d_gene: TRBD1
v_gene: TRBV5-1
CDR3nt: TGCGCCAGCAGCGGGACAGGGGGATCGTACGAGCAGTACTTC
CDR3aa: CASSGTGGSYEQYF

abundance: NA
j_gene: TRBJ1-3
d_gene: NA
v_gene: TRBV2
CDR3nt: TGTGCCAGCAGTCAGGACAGCGGAAACACCATATATTTT
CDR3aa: CASSQDSGNTIYF

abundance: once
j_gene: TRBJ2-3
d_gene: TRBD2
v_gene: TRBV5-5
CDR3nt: TGTGCCAGCAGCTTGGGGCGGGGGACGAGCACAGATACGCAGTATTTT
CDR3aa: CASSLGRGTSTDTQYF

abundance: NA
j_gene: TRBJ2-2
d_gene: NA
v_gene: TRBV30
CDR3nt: TGTGCCTGGAGTAACCAGGGTATTGGCGGGGAGCTGTTTTTT
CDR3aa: CAWSNQGIGGELFF

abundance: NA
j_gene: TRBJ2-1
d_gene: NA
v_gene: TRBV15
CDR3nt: TGTGCCACCAGCCTATACAATGAGCAGTTCTTC
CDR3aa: CATSLYNEQFF

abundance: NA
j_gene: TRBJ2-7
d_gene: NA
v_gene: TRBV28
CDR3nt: TGTGCCAGCAGTTCGACATCGTTTAACTACGAGCAGTACTTC
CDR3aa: CASSSTSFNYEQYF

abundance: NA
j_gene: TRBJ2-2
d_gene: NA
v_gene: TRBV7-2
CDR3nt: TGTGCCAGCAGCTCTCAGGGAAACACCGGGGAGCTGTTTTTT
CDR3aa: CASSSQGNTGELFF

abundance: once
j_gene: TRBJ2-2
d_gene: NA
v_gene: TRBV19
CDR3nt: TGTGCGGTGCGCCAGCGCATAAACACCGGGGAGCTGTTTTTT
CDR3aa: CAVRQRINTGELFF

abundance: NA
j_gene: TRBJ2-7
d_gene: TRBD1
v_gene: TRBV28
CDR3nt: TGTGCCGCCGGGACAGGACGGAACGAGCAGTACTTC
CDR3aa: CAAGTGRNEQYF

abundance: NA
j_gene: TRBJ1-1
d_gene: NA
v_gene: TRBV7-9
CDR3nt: TGTGCCAGCATCTTCTCAGGGATGAACACTGAAGCTTTCTTT
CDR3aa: CASIFSGMNTEAFF

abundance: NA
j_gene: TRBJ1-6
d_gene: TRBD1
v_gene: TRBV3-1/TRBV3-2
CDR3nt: TGTGCCAGCAGCCCCGGGACAGGAGTTAATTCACCCCTCCACTTT
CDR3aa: CASSPGTGVNSPLHF

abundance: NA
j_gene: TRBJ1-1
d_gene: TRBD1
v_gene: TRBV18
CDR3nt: TGTGCCAGCTCACCATACGAACAGGGGCCCTTGAACACTGAAGCTTTCTTT
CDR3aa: CASSPYEQGPLNTEAFF

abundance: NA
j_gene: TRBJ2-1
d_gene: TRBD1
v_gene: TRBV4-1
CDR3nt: TGCGCCAGCAGCCACCAATTTGGACAGGGATTCGACAATGAGCAGTTCTTC
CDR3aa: CASSHQFGQGFDNEQFF

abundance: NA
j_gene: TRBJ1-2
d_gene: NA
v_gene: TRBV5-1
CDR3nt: TGCGCCAGCAGCTACAGGGACGTCGATGGCTACACCTTC
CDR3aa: CASSYRDVDGYTF

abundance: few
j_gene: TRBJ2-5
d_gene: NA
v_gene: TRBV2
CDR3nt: TGTGCCAGCAGTGAATACGGTAAAGAGACCCAGTACTTC
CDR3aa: CASSEYGKETQYF